This TCR beta chain derives from a study of cytomegalovirus exposure and HLA in healthy donors. Notes on the study in general: CMV antigen specificity was confirmed in vitro for a few CMV-associated chains. V- and J-gene trimming of TCR beta was linked (in a later analysis) to a missense DCLRE1C variant.

A remark on this clone: Antigen unknown.

J lost 3 bases, V lost 3 bases, and 7 bases had no gene match. This CDR3 has 16 amino acids. Per the germline V gene, CDR1 is MNHEY and CDR2 is SMNVEV (reference sequence). 13 Jbeta primers and 60 Vbeta primers were used for the PCR. Sequencing used immunoSEQ multiplex PCR; TCRdb keeps in-frame clones, though not all of them. The table has 100,000 or so clones, about 83% seen once. Material for sequencing was PBMCs. The sequence derives from a man aged 18 to 35 in good health and CMV-seronegative. The chain carries TRBV27 and TRBJ2-3, with TRBD1 identical over 9 bases. CDR3 amino acids: CASSFSGTGITDTQYF. The CDR3 nucleotides read TGTGCCAGCAGTTTTTCAGGGACAGGGATTACAGATACGCAGTATTTT.